Reported below is one T cell receptor beta chain. What it binds is unknown. The sample belongs to a study of cytotoxic CD8 clonotypes in ibrutinib-treated CLL. For the study at large: Results showed some 25 partial and 2 complete responses; following median 68 months, around 15 remained remitted, about 12 advanced.

Libraries were prepared by immunoSEQ multiplex PCR; TCRdb keeps only in-frame clonotypes and omits some of them. Of over 150,000 clones in the sample, over 60% are singletons; the top ten hold roughly 13%. Study conclusions and caveats: Clonality increased at ibrutinib response, then returned toward baseline at progression. Different sampling times were used for sustained-remission and progressing patients.

The germline gives CDR1 MNHEY, CDR2 SMNVEV (reference sequence). Trimming took off 5 bases at V and 2 bases at J, with 13 bases between the two ends. The CDR3 has 14 residues. This chain uses TRBV27 with TRBJ2-7; a weak D match, TRBD2 (6 bases). The source was PBMCs, collected after 24 months of ibrutinib treatment. The receptor was isolated from a human donor with chronic lymphocytic leukemia. CDR3 in amino acids: CASSSRLEAYEQYF. CDR3 nucleotide sequence: TGTGCCAGCAGTAGCAGACTAGAGGCCTACGAGCAGTACTTC.